A single sample is the source of the 31 T cell receptor beta chains below, sequenced in a study of vaccination and CD4 T cells after COVID-19. The treatment is: approximately nine-day PBMC culture with coronavirus spike peptide pools or control peptides (ViraFEST assay). The Oncomine TCR Beta short-read assay sequenced DNA from cultured CD4+ T cells. TCRdb re-called the PCR reads through MiXCR, storing one row per CDR3 protein. This table has about 13,000 distinct CDR3 sequences, around 40% appearing once. Their cognate antigens are unknown. The sequencing here drew on CD4+ T cells from blood, cultured in vitro, taken after SARS-CoV-2 vaccination. Receptors originate from a human donor who had recovered from COVID-19.

This clonotype qualifies as medium-sized. The rearrangement uses TRBV6-1 and TRBJ2-2, with 9 bases matching TRBD2. The junction had 9 bases not matched to a gene; V was cut back by 6 bases and J by 1 base. There are 17 residues in the CDR3. Germline CDR1 reads MNHNS; CDR2 reads SASEGT. The CDR3 DNA follows: TGTGCCAGCAGCCTTCTACGAGCGGGGGGGAACACCGGGGAGCTGTTTTTT. Translation: CASSLLRAGGNTGELFF.

The V gene is TRBV10-3, the J gene TRBJ2-7; 9 bases map to TRBD2. The CDR3 spans 14 residues. The trim removed 6 bases at V and 0 bases at J, leaving 3 bases unmatched. CDR1 is ENHRY and CDR2 is SYGVKD in the germline V gene. The CDR3 sequence: CAIRRLADSYEQYF. The CDR3 bases are TGTGCCATCAGGAGACTAGCGGACTCCTACGAGCAGTACTTC.

This sequence joins TRBV20-1 and TRBJ2-1, with 11 bases that match TRBD2. In germline, CDR1 is DFQATT, CDR2 SNEGSKA (reference sequence). This CDR3 contains 16 residues. Trimming at V came to 6 bases and at J to 8 bases, leaving 15 bases not matched to a gene. The CDR3 coding sequence is TGCAGTGCCCCTGGCGTTAGGACTAGCGGGTACGATGAGCAGTTCTTC. It encodes CSAPGVRTSGYDEQFF.

The chain carries TRBV20-1 and TRBJ1-5; TRBD1 matches 7 bases. Germline values: CDR1 DFQATT, CDR2 SNEGSKA (reference sequence). This CDR3 comprises 15 residues. The trim removed 1 base at V and 6 bases at J, leaving 9 bases unmatched. As DNA, the CDR3 is TGCAGTGCTAGAGGGAACAGGGGAGTTGGTCAGCCCCAGCATTTT. Its translation is CSARGNRGVGQPQHF.

This chain uses TRBV12-3 or TRBV12-4 with TRBJ2-5; no reliable D call. This CDR3 is 12 amino acids long. Trimming pared 0 bases from V and 5 bases from J, leaving 4 bases between. The CDR3 DNA reads as TGTGCCAGCAGTTTAGCGCCGGAGACCCAGTACTTC. It encodes CASSLAPETQYF.

This clonotype was recorded a few times. CDR3 amino acids: CSALGPSQETQYF. The CDR3 bases are TGCAGTGCGCTCGGGCCTAGCCAAGAGACCCAGTACTTC. This chain joins TRBV20-1 and TRBJ2-5; no firm D call. The V end lost 6 bases, the J end lost 1 base, and 12 bases lay between the germline ends. The V gene's germline CDR1 is DFQATT and CDR2 SNEGSKA (reference sequence). This CDR3 spans 13 amino acids.

The V call is TRBV29-1, the J call TRBJ2-7, with D unclear. Germline V gene lookup returns CDR1 SQVTM and CDR2 ANQGSEA. The CDR3 extends over 13 amino acids. Trimming pared 5 bases from V and 1 base from J, leaving 12 bases between. DNA of the CDR3: TGCAGCGTTAATGTCGGGTTGTCCTACGAGCAGTACTTC. Translation: CSVNVGLSYEQYF.

The CDR3: CASSPTGQGHYGYTF. The DNA of the CDR3 is TGTGCCAGCTCACCTACAGGGCAGGGTCACTATGGCTACACCTTC. The rearrangement joins TRBV18 to TRBJ1-2; perhaps TRBD1 as D (6 bases). Germline lookup yields CDR1 KGHSH and CDR2 LQKENI. V lost 3 bases, J lost 3 bases, and 14 bases lay in between. The CDR3 consists of 15 residues.

V usage is TRBV5-4 and J usage is TRBJ2-5, with TRBD2 identical over 7 bases. Germline V CDR1 and CDR2: SGHNT, YYREEE (reference sequence). The CDR3 runs to 17 residues. The junction had 13 bases not matched to a gene; V was cut back by 4 bases and J by 1 base. The CDR3 sequence: CASSAIGGGRSQETQYF. Here the CDR3 DNA reads TGTGCCAGCAGCGCAATTGGGGGGGGACGGAGCCAAGAGACCCAGTACTTC.

This clonotype turned up a few times. CDR3 sequence: CATSGQGVSGNTIYF. For the CDR3, the DNA is TGTGCCACCAGTGGGCAGGGTGTCTCTGGAAACACCATATATTTT. J is TRBJ1-3 and V is TRBV24-1; D is perhaps TRBD1 (5 bases). Trimming removed 5 bases at V and 0 bases at J, with 10 bases between. The CDR3 is 15 amino acids. Per germline, CDR1 KGHDR and CDR2 SFDVKD.

The chain links TRBV19 to TRBJ2-2; D possibly uses TRBD1 or TRBD2 (5 bases each). Trimming took 7 bases from V and 6 from J, leaving 21 bases between them. This CDR3 comprises 16 residues. Per germline, CDR1 LNHDA and CDR2 SQIVND (reference sequence). The CDR3 region has the DNA TGTGCCAGTACCAATCACGGGACGGCCGGATCCGGGGAGCTGTTTTTT. It is translated as CASTNHGTAGSGELFF.

This clonotype was picked up a small number of times. The V and J genes are TRBV12-3 or TRBV12-4 and TRBJ1-5; D might be TRBD1 (6 bases). This CDR3 is built from 15 residues. The ends were cut back, 3 bases at V and 4 bases at J, with 13 bases in the middle. CDR3 amino acids: CASSFLQGINQPQHF. In DNA form, the CDR3 reads TGTGCCAGCAGTTTCTTACAGGGCATAAATCAGCCCCAGCATTTT.

The chain couples TRBV19 to TRBJ2-1, with TRBD2 matching 7 bases. Trimming at V came to 8 bases and at J to 6 bases, leaving 7 bases not matched to a gene. The CDR3 runs to 13 residues. CDR1 is LNHDA, CDR2 SQIVND, per germline (reference sequence). Written as DNA, the CDR3 is TGTGCCAGTTCGAGCGGGATCTTCAATGAGCAGTTCTTC. This translates into CASSSGIFNEQFF.

The chain recombines TRBV28 with TRBJ1-5; 7 nucleotides match TRBD1. CDR3 length: 13 amino acids. Germline assignment: CDR1 MDHEN and CDR2 SYDVKM. With 10 bases clipped from V and 2 bases from J, the junction kept 5 bases outside the gene matches. The CDR3 region is CATRQGGNQPQHF. The CDR3 DNA sequence: TGTGCCACTAGACAGGGTGGCAATCAGCCCCAGCATTTT.

V and J are TRBV11-2 and TRBJ2-5; 8 bases are shared with TRBD1. Germline-derived CDR1 and CDR2 are SGHAT and FQNNGV. The V gene end was trimmed by 0 bases and the J gene end by 5 bases; junction bases not matched to a gene: 5. The CDR3 runs 15 residues. The chain's CDR3 is CASSLDQGAWETQYF. CDR3 bases: TGTGCCAGCAGCTTAGACCAGGGGGCGTGGGAGACCCAGTACTTC.

This clonotype occurred once. The V call is TRBV20-1, the J call TRBJ2-2, with a tentative D call TRBD2 (6 bases). The length of the CDR3 is 14 residues. V dropped 0 bases and J dropped 7 bases, with 12 bases sitting between them. Germline V lookup: CDR1 DFQATT, CDR2 SNEGSKA (reference sequence). CDR3 protein: CSARDGGYGGELFF. The CDR3 coding sequence is TGCAGTGCTAGAGATGGGGGGTATGGCGGGGAGCTGTTTTTT.

This chain joins TRBV6-1 and TRBJ1-4; D is possibly TRBD1 (5 bases). The CDR3 loop spans 15 amino acids. The germline V gene has CDR1 MNHNS and CDR2 SASEGT. V was pared by 7 bases and J by 8 bases, with 20 bases between. CDR3 region: CASTEAPEWGEKLFF. In nucleotides, the CDR3 is TGTGCCAGCACCGAAGCCCCAGAATGGGGGGAAAAACTGTTTTTT.

The gene calls are TRBV18 and TRBJ2-1; no reliable D call. V gave up 8 bases and J gave up 3 bases, with 17 bases separating them. Germline CDR1 and CDR2: KGHSH and LQKENI. The CDR3 has 15 residues. The CDR3 loop reads CASTITRTGYNEQFF. DNA for the CDR3: TGTGCCAGCACGATCACCCGGACGGGCTACAATGAGCAGTTCTTC. Full variable domain (outside the CDR3, taken from reference TRBV18 and TRBJ2-1): NAGVMQNPRHLVRRRGQEARLRCSPMKGHSHVYWYRQLPEEGLKFMVYLQKENIIDESGMPKERFSAEFPKEGPSILRIQQVVRGDSAAYFCASTITRTGYNEQFFGPGTRLTVL.

The sample holds one count of this clonotype. The V gene is TRBV28, the J gene TRBJ2-1; a weak D match, TRBD2 (5 bases). This CDR3 spans 14 amino acids. Germline V lookup: CDR1 MDHEN, CDR2 SYDVKM. Deletions cut 3 bases from V and 5 bases from J, with 11 bases between. The chain's CDR3 is CASSFFGMDNEQFF. CDR3 in DNA: TGTGCCAGCAGTTTCTTCGGGATGGACAATGAGCAGTTCTTC.

This clonotype was counted only a few times. The rearrangement joins TRBV6-1 to TRBJ2-7, with 7 bases identical to TRBD2. Germline trimming cut 6 bases from V and 4 bases from J; bases unmatched to any gene: 12. The CDR3 consists of 15 residues. CDR1 is MNHNS and CDR2 is SASEGT in the germline V gene. CDR3 sequence (DNA): TGTGCCAGCAGCCGACTACACTCTAGCGGATACGAGCAGTACTTC. It codes for CASSRLHSSGYEQYF.

A few counts support this clonotype. The chain's CDR3 is CASSLAAETDTQYF. The CDR3 bases are TGTGCCAGCAGCTTAGCCGCGGAGACAGATACGCAGTATTTT. The chain recombines TRBV7-9 with TRBJ2-3; D remains ambiguous. Germline loops: CDR1 SEHNR, CDR2 FQNEAQ (reference sequence). The CDR3 loop spans 14 amino acids. V was clipped by 0 bases and J by 3 bases, with 7 bases between them. The full variable domain, its missing parts supplied by reference TRBV7-9 and TRBJ2-3, is DTGVSQNPRHKITKRGQNVTFRCDPISEHNRLYWYRQTLGQGPEFLTYFQNEAQLEKSRLLSDRFSAERPKGSFSTLEIQRTEQGDSAMYLCASSLAAETDTQYFGPGTRLTVL.

The rearrangement joins TRBV30 to TRBJ1-2; 8 bases align to TRBD1. V shed 0 bases and J 2 bases; nucleotides not matched to a gene: 2. Germline V gives CDR1 GTSNPN, CDR2 SVGIG (reference sequence). The CDR3 contains 14 residues. This CDR3 is CAWSVRQGNYGYTF. The CDR3 DNA reads as TGTGCCTGGAGTGTACGACAGGGGAACTATGGCTACACCTTC.

The CDR3 loop is CASSLRDRSSPLHF. The CDR3 bases are TGTGCCAGCAGTTTAAGGGACAGATCTTCACCCCTCCACTTT. The chain has TRBV27 and TRBJ1-6, with 7 positions matching TRBD1. V was clipped by 2 bases and J by 9 bases; unmatched bases: 4. The CDR3 covers 14 residues. The germline gives CDR1 MNHEY, CDR2 SMNVEV (reference sequence).

The rearrangement joins TRBV11-2 to TRBJ2-7; D is undetermined. The end of the DNA is better explained by TRBJ2-5, so the J call may be wrong. The V gene's germline CDR1 is SGHAT and CDR2 FQNNGV. The CDR3 has 11 amino acids. CDR3 DNA sequence: TGTGCCAGCAGCTTAGGAGAGACCCAGTACTTC. This codes for CASSLGETQYF.

The chain joins TRBV20-1 to TRBJ2-5; D unclear. This CDR3 comprises 10 residues. CDR1 and CDR2 (germline): DFQATT, SNEGSKA (reference sequence). Between the trimmed V and J ends, which lost 1 base and 8 bases, there was a span of 5 bases. This CDR3 is CSARVVTQYF. CDR3 in DNA: TGCAGTGCTAGAGTAGTCACCCAGTACTTC.

The chain uses TRBV9 and TRBJ2-3; a weak D match, TRBD2 (6 bases). V lost 3 bases to trimming and J lost 1 base, with 18 bases between them. This CDR3 spans 17 amino acids. The germline V gene has CDR1 SGDLS and CDR2 YYNGEE. The CDR3 sequence is CASSDVPGRVGTDTQYF. The CDR3 nucleotides are TGTGCCAGCAGCGACGTCCCCGGGAGAGTTGGCACAGATACGCAGTATTTT.

By sample fraction, this clonotype is large. The genes are TRBV7-9 and TRBJ1-6, with D perhaps matching TRBD1 (5 bases). The CDR3 is made up of 14 amino acids. Germline V gene data show CDR1 as SEHNR and CDR2 as FQNEAQ (reference sequence). The germline V and J ends were trimmed by 3 bases and 10 bases, with 13 bases remaining between them. The CDR3 protein is CASSLGGRGSPLHF. The CDR3, as DNA: TGTGCCAGCAGCTTGGGGGGTCGTGGCTCACCCCTCCACTTT.

This clonotype was seen just once. The chain joins TRBV5-4 to TRBJ2-3; D gene uncertain. This CDR3 is built from 13 residues. The germline gives CDR1 SGHNT, CDR2 YYREEE (reference sequence). V was cut by 2 bases and J by 3 bases, with 7 bases left in between. CDR3 protein: CASSFFSTDTQYF. For the CDR3, the DNA is TGTGCCAGCAGCTTCTTTTCGACAGATACGCAGTATTTT.

In this sample, this clonotype turned up a few times. The chain recombines TRBV2 with TRBJ2-1; TRBD2 matches 7 bases. This CDR3 region has 16 residues. The V gene end was trimmed by 2 bases and the J gene end by 3 bases; junction bases not matched to a gene: 7. Per the germline V gene, CDR1 is SNHLY and CDR2 is FYNNEI. CDR3 region: CASSELPGGSYNEQFF. The CDR3 region has the DNA TGTGCCAGCAGTGAACTTCCGGGGGGAAGCTACAATGAGCAGTTCTTC.

V usage is TRBV6-2 or TRBV6-3 and J usage is TRBJ2-1, with TRBD1 as a possible D gene (5 bases). CDR3 length: 16 residues. CDR1 and CDR2 (germline): MNHEY, SVGEGT. Trimming removed 2 bases at V and 6 bases at J, with 17 bases between. This chain's CDR3 is CASSYLTGLYPNEQFF. The CDR3, as DNA: TGTGCCAGCAGTTACCTCACAGGTTTATACCCCAATGAGCAGTTCTTC.

This clonotype was counted only a few times. V is TRBV7-6 and J is TRBJ2-5; 8 bases are a match to TRBD1. The germline gives CDR1 SGHVS, CDR2 FNYEAQ. The J segment lost 4 bases and the V segment lost 5 bases, leaving 18 bases of the junction unmatched. This CDR3 is 18 amino acids long. The CDR3 nucleotides are TGTGCCAGCAGCCCCCGCGTCATAGGACAGGGAACTATAGAGACCCAGTACTTC. It yields the protein CASSPRVIGQGTIETQYF.